The 8 T cell receptor beta chains in this list originate from one sample, sequenced in a study of cytomegalovirus exposure and HLA in healthy donors. Use of 60 Vbeta and 13 Jbeta primers characterized the PCR. Clones were sequenced by immunoSEQ multiplex PCR, and TCRdb holds only the in-frame ones, with some missing. This sample has 90,000 to 130,000 clones, with roughly two thirds found just once. Sequencing was performed on PBMCs. The receptor set was obtained from a woman in her 30s in good health and CMV-seronegative.

The chain links TRBV28 to TRBJ1-6; 9 nucleotides match TRBD1. Germline-derived CDR1 and CDR2 are MDHEN and SYDVKM. V shed 5 bases and J 15 bases; nucleotides not matched to a gene: 17. The CDR3 is 16 residues long. This CDR3 reads CASSLAGTGQPRILHF. CDR3 sequence (DNA): TGTGCCAGCAGTCTTGCCGGGACAGGGCAGCCAAGGATCCTCCACTTT.

The rearrangement joins TRBV5-4 to TRBJ2-1; the D gene is possibly TRBD2 (6 bases). From germline, CDR1 is SGHNT and CDR2 YYREEE (reference sequence). This CDR3 has 13 residues. Trimming took off 4 bases at V and 4 bases at J, with 9 bases between the two ends. CDR3 sequence: CASSLRGYNEQFF. The CDR3 nucleotides are TGTGCCAGCAGCCTACGGGGGTACAATGAGCAGTTCTTC.

This chain connects TRBV27 to TRBJ2-2, with 7 nucleotides matching TRBD2. The CDR3 runs 15 residues. Unmatched junction bases numbered 10, after V lost 6 bases and J lost 6 bases. The germline V gene encodes CDR1 MNHEY and CDR2 SMNVEV (reference sequence). Written as DNA, the CDR3 is TGTGCCAGCAGGATTCAGCGGGACCTCGCCGGGGAGCTGTTTTTT. Residues: CASRIQRDLAGELFF.

The chain couples TRBV2 to TRBJ2-5, with 9 bases aligning to TRBD1. The assigned J gene may be wrong: the sequence end matches TRBJ2-7 better. This CDR3 contains 12 residues. Germline assignment: CDR1 SNHLY and CDR2 FYNNEI. The CDR3 DNA follows: TGTGCCAGCCGGGACAGGGCGTACGAGCAGTACTTC. This sequence encodes CASRDRAYEQYF.

This clone has a handful of counts. The chain joins TRBV28 to TRBJ1-1; a weak D match, TRBD1 (6 bases). This CDR3 comprises 17 residues. The germline V gene has CDR1 MDHEN and CDR2 SYDVKM. Deletions cut 4 bases from V and 2 bases from J, with 20 bases between. The chain's CDR3 is CASSYWGEGVGNTEAFF. The CDR3 region has the DNA TGTGCCAGCAGTTATTGGGGGGAGGGGGTGGGCAACACTGAAGCTTTCTTT. Variable domain in full (rest from reference TRBV28 and TRBJ1-1): DVKVTQSSRYLVKRTGEKVFLECVQDMDHENMFWYRQDPGLGLRLIYFSYDVKMKEKGDIPEGYSVSREKKERFSLILESASTNQTSMYLCASSYWGEGVGNTEAFFGQGTRLTVV.

This clone is a singleton in its sample. The chain carries TRBV6-1 and TRBJ1-1; 9 bases are a match to TRBD1. Germline values: CDR1 MNHNS, CDR2 SASEGT. Trimming took 3 bases from V and 0 from J; bases not matched to a gene: 5. This CDR3 has 16 residues. The CDR3 loop is CASSDRTGALNTEAFF. The CDR3 DNA is TGTGCCAGCAGTGATCGGACAGGGGCCCTGAACACTGAAGCTTTCTTT.

This clone was seen just once. The rearrangement uses TRBV12-5 and TRBJ2-2; D might be TRBD2 (5 bases). The germline CDR1 and CDR2 sequences are LGHNT and FRNRAP. Trimming stripped 5 bases from V and 4 bases from J, with 8 bases between. This CDR3 region has 13 residues. The CDR3 DNA follows: TGTGCTAGTGGTCCGGGGATCACCGGGGAGCTGTTTTTT. Its translation: CASGPGITGELFF.

The gene calls are TRBV30 and TRBJ2-3; 13 bases map to TRBD2. The V segment lost 2 bases and the J segment 3 bases; nucleotides outside the gene matches: 2. This CDR3 has 15 residues. CDR1 GTSNPN and CDR2 SVGIG come from the germline V gene (reference sequence). CDR3 nucleotides: TGTGCCTGGAGTCGGGGACTAGCGGGGACAGATACGCAGTATTTT. This gives the protein CAWSRGLAGTDTQYF.